The entry below describes one TCR beta chain. Which antigen it targets is not known. The input lacks base qualities; no much larger clone sits a single base away. The CDR3 goes from the cysteine to the phenylalanine over 16 residues. The only DNA kept is the CDR3, 48 bases in frame from the first base. V is pared back by 5 bases and J by 2 bases, with 17 bases lying between the germline termini. The instrument given in TCRdb is Illumina HiSeq 1500. TCRdb applied fastp at Q25 and MiXCR to the public reads, then kept only in-frame beta chains. When rows share a CDR3 protein, they turn into one entry using the most common DNA and genes. The sample yields more than 85,000 distinct CDR3 sequences; 15% to 20% were counted once. Clones ranked in the top ten supply approximately 7.6% of the sample. The entry originates in a study of T cell repertoires in cytomegalovirus infection (dated by TCRdb to the late 2010s). For the study in its entirety: Donor HLA type was relevant to the analysis, as public TCR beta signatures indicated carriage of CMV infection together with the matching HLA type.

Study-wide findings and limitations: In the ex vivo response, HLA-C-restricted CMV-specific TCR beta clonotypes were dominant, and in two of eight donors the single most frequent clonotype came from this HLA-C-restricted group. In both this cohort and an independent roughly 400-donor cohort, the cumulative frequency of public TCR beta family members distinguished carriers of CMV infection plus the relevant HLA type.

This sequence uses TRBV7-1 and TRBJ2-3; the D gene is possibly TRBD2, with 5 bases matching. TRBV7-1 is flagged as an ORF with uncertain function. Sequencing was performed on PBMCs. The source of this sequence is a human donor in good health (CMV status not recorded). Some clones in this sample may be carry-over from other donors' samples. The sequence in DNA is TGTGCCAGCAGCCCCAGGACGGGAACCAACACAGATACGCAGTATTTT. Translated, this gives CASSPRTGTNTDTQYF.